In this sample, the clone carrying this TCR beta chain turned up many times. The source of the sample is a study of blood T cell repertoires in COVID-19. The CDR3 has 15 residues. Trimming cost V 6 bases and J 0 bases, with 12 bases left between them. The germline gives CDR1 MNHNY, CDR2 SVGAGI (reference sequence). Produced via immunoSEQ multiplex PCR; TCRdb's table is partial and in-frame only. The sample lists over 200,000 clones, around 82% occurring once. The sample comprised peripheral blood. This receptor was identified in a woman in her forties with acute or convalescent COVID-19. This chain connects TRBV6-6 to TRBJ1-3, with D possibly TRBD1 on 6 matching bases. In nucleotides, the CDR3 is TGTGCCAGCAGAGACCAGGGGTTCTCTGGAAACACCATATATTTT. This codes for CASRDQGFSGNTIYF.